This T cell receptor beta chain originates from a study of cytotoxic CD8 clonotypes in ibrutinib-treated CLL. Whole-study context: Response samples came after a median 12 months of treatment, range 6 to 36.

Generated by immunoSEQ multiplex PCR, the TCRdb table keeps only in-frame clones and is missing some. Of around 20,000 clones detected, 65% to 85% appear once; the ten largest clones hold 4.5% to 7%. Germline CDR1 and CDR2: KGHSH and LQKENI. The V end was cut by 1 base, the J end by 0 bases, with 8 bases between. The CDR3 covers 15 residues. This clonotype was sampled from a human donor with chronic lymphocytic leukemia. This sample comprised PBMCs, obtained before ibrutinib treatment. The chain employs TRBV18 and TRBJ2-3; tentative D call: TRBD1 (5 bases). The CDR3 sequence is CASSPLPGSTDTQYF. CDR3 bases: TGTGCCAGCTCACCACTCCCAGGGAGCACAGATACGCAGTATTTT.